The clone carrying this TCR beta chain was observed a few times. This sample was included in a study of CD8 T cells in ankylosing spondylitis. TCRdb analysed the 5' RACE reads with MiXCR anew, one entry per CDR3 protein. The sample gives 150,000 to 200,000 distinct CDR3 sequences, about 9.9% of which show up once; 25% to 30% is in the top ten. There are 16 residues in the CDR3. Trimming took off 3 bases at V and 2 bases at J, with 17 bases between the two ends. In germline, CDR1 is SGHRS, CDR2 YFSETQ. Sequencing was done on a sample of blood, either unsorted or a sorted T cell fraction (not recorded which). This chain links TRBV5-1 with TRBJ2-5, with D perhaps TRBD1 (6 bases). This TCR came from a male donor with ankylosing spondylitis or in good health (not recorded which). DNA of the CDR3: TGCGCCAGCAGCTGGGCCGGAGGACAGACACAAGAGACCCAGTACTTC. Encoded protein: CASSWAGGQTQETQYF.